Following are 29 T cell receptor beta chains from one sample sequenced in a study of blood T cell repertoires in COVID-19. Repertoires were generated with immunoSEQ multiplex PCR, while TCRdb's copy carries only in-frame clones and drops some. The profile shows approximately 97,000 clones, around 90% of them singletons. Sequenced: peripheral blood. These receptors were taken from a man in his late teens or twenties with acute or convalescent COVID-19.

The chain combines TRBV7-6 with TRBJ2-7, with TRBD1 identical over 8 bases. From germline, CDR1 is SGHVS and CDR2 FNYEAQ. The trim removed 4 bases at V and 4 bases at J, leaving 9 bases unmatched. This CDR3 contains 15 residues. CDR3: CASSYGTGVGYEQYF. The CDR3 bases are TGTGCCAGCAGCTATGGGACAGGAGTCGGATACGAGCAGTACTTC.

V is TRBV18 and J is TRBJ2-1, with 13 bases that match TRBD2. The CDR3 covers 18 residues. V shed 0 bases and J 6 bases; nucleotides not matched to a gene: 8. From germline, CDR1 is KGHSH and CDR2 LQKENI. CDR3 sequence reads: CASSPPIPGLAGSNEQFF. The DNA for the CDR3 is TGTGCCAGCTCACCACCTATTCCGGGACTAGCGGGAAGCAATGAGCAGTTCTTC.

The chain recombines TRBV4-2 with TRBJ1-1, with D possibly being TRBD1 (5 bases). The V and J ends lost 3 bases and 5 bases respectively, with 13 bases between them. The V gene's germline CDR1 is LGHNA and CDR2 YNFKEQ. The CDR3 has 14 residues. The CDR3 DNA follows: TGTGCCAGCAGCCAGATGGACATATCAACTGAAGCTTTCTTT. It codes for CASSQMDISTEAFF.

The rearrangement links TRBV20-1 to TRBJ1-6; D might be TRBD1 (6 bases). The CDR3 is made up of 11 amino acids. CDR1 is DFQATT, CDR2 SNEGSKA, per germline (reference sequence). V dropped 3 bases and J dropped 10 bases, with 7 bases sitting between them. The CDR3 DNA reads as TGCAGTGCTAGTAGGGGGTCACCCCTCCACTTT. Translation: CSASRGSPLHF.

The chain couples TRBV5-4 to TRBJ2-1, with 7 nucleotides matching TRBD2. The trim removed 3 bases at V and 7 bases at J, leaving 7 bases unmatched. The CDR3 has 14 amino acids. Germline loops: CDR1 SGHNT, CDR2 YYREEE (reference sequence). In DNA form, the CDR3 reads TGTGCCAGCAGCTCCGGCGGGAGCGGGAATGAGCAGTTCTTC. This sequence encodes CASSSGGSGNEQFF.

There are a few counts of this clone. The chain couples TRBV10-2 to TRBJ1-1; D is unresolved. The germline V and J ends were trimmed by 7 bases and 0 bases, with 9 bases remaining between them. Germline-derived CDR1 and CDR2 are WSHSY and SAAADI. This CDR3 region has 13 residues. CDR3 region: CASTDNMNTEAFF. CDR3 DNA: TGCGCCAGCACTGACAACATGAACACTGAAGCTTTCTTT.

This clone was counted only a few times. V usage is TRBV10-1 and J usage is TRBJ2-1; TRBD2 matches at 10 bases. This CDR3 is 15 amino acids long. The ends lost 6 bases at V and 11 bases at J; junction bases unmatched: 13. CDR1 and CDR2 (germline): WNHNN, SYGVQD (reference sequence). CDR3: CASSSGLASGSQQFF. In DNA, the CDR3 is TGCGCCAGCAGCAGCGGTTTGGCTAGCGGGAGTCAGCAGTTCTTC.

CDR3 sequence (DNA): TGCGCCAGCAGCCAACCCGGGACAGGGCCAAACGGCTACACCTTC. Protein: CASSQPGTGPNGYTF. V is TRBV4-1 and J is TRBJ1-2; TRBD1 matches at 9 bases. This CDR3 comprises 15 residues. V was clipped by 2 bases and J by 8 bases; unmatched bases: 9. CDR1 is MGHRA and CDR2 is YSYEKL in the germline V gene.

The V call is TRBV4-2, the J call TRBJ2-3; 9 nucleotides align to TRBD2. J lost 4 bases, V lost 7 bases, and 12 bases had no gene match. The germline V gene encodes CDR1 LGHNA and CDR2 YNFKEQ. This CDR3 spans 16 amino acids. CDR3: CASTHGLAGMSDTQYF. The CDR3 nucleotides are TGTGCCAGCACCCACGGGCTAGCGGGGATGTCAGATACGCAGTATTTT.

Details on this clone: This sample includes further DNA sequences coding for the same CDR3. The V call is TRBV18, the J call TRBJ1-4, with D hard to call. Trimming removed 3 bases from V and 2 bases from J, with 7 bases in between. Germline CDR1 is KGHSH and CDR2 is LQKENI. The CDR3 length is 14 residues. The CDR3 nucleotides are TGTGCCAGCTCACCGGGGAGGACTAATGAAAAACTGTTTTTT. Protein: CASSPGRTNEKLFF.

J is TRBJ2-7 and V is TRBV7-2, with 7 nucleotides matching TRBD1. From germline, CDR1 is SGHTA and CDR2 FQGNSA. The CDR3 runs to 14 residues. Losses at the gene ends were 4 bases for V and 2 bases for J; bases not matched to a gene: 5. In DNA form, the CDR3 reads TGTGCCAGCAGCTCTCGTACAGGGGCCTACGAGCAGTACTTC. It codes for CASSSRTGAYEQYF.

The V call is TRBV7-9, the J call TRBJ2-7, with 10 bases identical to TRBD1. V gave up 1 base and J gave up 3 bases; unmatched junction bases: 3. CDR1 is SEHNR and CDR2 is FQNEAQ in the germline V gene (reference sequence). There are 15 residues in the CDR3. The CDR3 bases are TGTGCCAGCAGCTTAGAGGGACAGGGGAGCTACGAGCAGTACTTC. It is translated as CASSLEGQGSYEQYF.

DNA for the CDR3: TGTGCCAGCAAGGAAACAGGGGGCTCTTATGAAAAACTGTTTTTT. Its protein product is CASKETGGSYEKLFF. The rearrangement joins TRBV2 to TRBJ1-4; 9 bases match TRBD1. The CDR3 runs 15 residues. The ends lost 7 bases at V and 6 bases at J; junction bases unmatched: 9. Germline V gene data show CDR1 as SNHLY and CDR2 as FYNNEI.

The J gene is TRBJ2-1, the V gene TRBV5-1, with 11 nucleotides matching TRBD2. CDR1 is SGHRS and CDR2 is YFSETQ in the germline V gene. V shed 1 base, J shed 6 bases, and the junction held 3 bases outside the gene matches. The CDR3 consists of 15 residues. DNA for the CDR3: TGCGCCAGCAGCTTGACTAGCGGGAGTTTCAATGAGCAGTTCTTC. As protein: CASSLTSGSFNEQFF.

V usage is TRBV18 and J usage is TRBJ2-7; the D gene is possibly TRBD1 (6 bases). Trimming took off 3 bases at V and 2 bases at J, with 14 bases between the two ends. The CDR3 sequence is 15 residues long. Germline assignment: CDR1 KGHSH and CDR2 LQKENI. The CDR3 loop reads CASSPTGPGPYEQYF. CDR3 in DNA: TGTGCCAGCTCACCTACAGGGCCAGGTCCCTACGAGCAGTACTTC.

The genes are TRBV28 and TRBJ1-2, with D hard to call. Looked up from germline, CDR1 is MDHEN and CDR2 is SYDVKM. The CDR3 has 12 residues. Trimming took off 2 bases at V and 1 base at J, with 2 bases between the two ends. The CDR3 nucleotides read TGTGCCAGCAGTTTACTTAACTATGGCTACACCTTC. Its translation is CASSLLNYGYTF.

The V gene is TRBV7-9, the J gene TRBJ1-4; no clear D. V was trimmed by 1 base and J by 7 bases, leaving 16 bases between them. This CDR3 is 16 amino acids long. In germline, CDR1 is SEHNR, CDR2 FQNEAQ (reference sequence). The CDR3 loop is CASSLVLQAGGEKLFF. CDR3 bases: TGTGCCAGCAGCTTAGTTTTGCAGGCGGGCGGTGAAAAACTGTTTTTT.

The chain employs TRBV6-1 and TRBJ2-5, with 10 positions matching TRBD2. The ends lost 0 bases at V and 2 bases at J; junction bases unmatched: 3. The germline gives CDR1 MNHNS, CDR2 SASEGT. This CDR3 is built from 16 residues. The CDR3 is CASSEAASGGQETQYF. CDR3 nucleotides: TGTGCCAGCAGTGAAGCGGCTAGCGGGGGACAAGAGACCCAGTACTTC.

The V and J genes are TRBV12-3 or TRBV12-4 and TRBJ1-1, with 7 bases aligning to TRBD1. Germline trimming cut 3 bases from V and 7 bases from J; bases unmatched to any gene: 2. This CDR3 region has 12 residues. The CDR3 DNA follows: TGTGCCAGCAGTTTTAACAGGGGTGAAGCTTTCTTT. This gives the protein CASSFNRGEAFF.

The J gene is TRBJ2-7, the V gene TRBV5-1; TRBD2 agrees at 9 bases. Per the germline V gene, CDR1 is SGHRS and CDR2 is YFSETQ. The CDR3 loop spans 15 amino acids. J was trimmed by 5 bases and V by 3 bases; bases with no gene match: 9. The chain's CDR3 is CASSWGAGGPDEQYF. The CDR3 nucleotides read TGCGCCAGCAGCTGGGGGGCGGGAGGGCCGGACGAGCAGTACTTC.

This clone appeared a few times. The chain combines TRBV29-1 with TRBJ1-1; 7 bases map to TRBD1. Germline CDR1 is SQVTM and CDR2 is ANQGSEA. V dropped 4 bases and J dropped 4; count of bases not matched to a gene: 12. The CDR3 runs to 15 residues. CDR3 bases: TGCAGCGTTGCCTTAGGGGGCGCTTTGGGCACTGAAGCTTTCTTT. Translated, it gives CSVALGGALGTEAFF.

J is TRBJ1-2 and V is TRBV12-3 or TRBV12-4; D gene unclear. The CDR3 consists of 12 residues. V lost 5 bases and J 7 bases, leaving 11 bases between the germline ends. CDR3 loop: CASSLTPGGYTF. For the CDR3, the DNA is TGTGCCAGCAGTCTCACCCCGGGTGGCTACACCTTC.

V usage is TRBV19 and J usage is TRBJ1-6, with TRBD1 matching over 10 bases. CDR3 length: 15 amino acids. Unmatched junction bases numbered 8, after V lost 6 bases and J lost 9 bases. The V gene's germline CDR1 is LNHDA and CDR2 SQIVND (reference sequence). The CDR3 DNA follows: TGTGCCAGTAGCGAAACCGGGACAGGGGCTTCACCCCTCCACTTT. Translating it yields CASSETGTGASPLHF. Variable domain in full (rest from reference TRBV19 and TRBJ1-6): DGGITQSPKYLFRKEGQNVTLSCEQNLNHDAMYWYRQDPGQGLRLIYYSQIVNDFQKGDIAEGYSVSREKKESFPLTVTSAQKNPTAFYLCASSETGTGASPLHFGNGTRLTVT.

The CDR3 nucleotides are TGTGCCAGTAGTATGGGACTAGGAGTCGGGGAGCTGTTTTTT. It yields the protein CASSMGLGVGELFF. The rearrangement links TRBV19 to TRBJ2-2; 8 nucleotides align to TRBD2. V shed 3 bases, J shed 7 bases, and the junction held 4 bases outside the gene matches. The CDR3 length is 14 residues. CDR1 LNHDA and CDR2 SQIVND come from the germline V gene (reference sequence).

The J gene is TRBJ2-3, the V gene TRBV7-9; 7 bases fit TRBD2. The CDR3 spans 13 residues. After removal of 3 bases from V and 4 bases from J, the junction contained 1 base not matched to a gene. The V gene's germline CDR1 is SEHNR and CDR2 FQNEAQ (reference sequence). The CDR3: CASSFAGADTQYF. CDR3 coding DNA: TGTGCCAGCAGCTTTGCGGGAGCAGATACGCAGTATTTT.

By frequency in the sample, this clone is medium-sized. This CDR3 reads CASSHEVSYEQYF. CDR3 bases: TGTGCCAGCAGCCACGAGGTCTCCTACGAGCAGTACTTC. This rearrangement joins TRBV3-1 (or the pseudogene TRBV3-2) to TRBJ2-7; D gene ambiguous. Germline CDR1 LGHDT, CDR2 YNNKEL (reference sequence). This CDR3 has 13 residues. V lost 3 bases, J lost 0 bases, and 6 bases lay in between.

This chain connects TRBV4-1 to TRBJ1-2; D is unclear. This CDR3 contains 15 residues. The V gene lost 0 bases and the J gene lost 4 bases, with 12 bases spanning the gap. Germline CDR1 reads MGHRA; CDR2 reads YSYEKL. CDR3 sequence reads: CASSQEPGKGYGYTF. CDR3 nucleotides: TGCGCCAGCAGCCAAGAACCGGGGAAAGGCTATGGCTACACCTTC.

This clone was observed a single time. The J gene is TRBJ1-3, the V gene TRBV6-1, with D tentatively TRBD1 (6 bases). This CDR3 has 20 amino acids. Germline assignment: CDR1 MNHNS and CDR2 SASEGT. Deletions cut 4 bases from V and 2 bases from J, with 27 bases between. CDR3 sequence (DNA): TGTGCCAGCAGTGCCCTACCCCGGGGCGGGGGACACCTAGCTGGAAACACCATATATTTT. Its translation is CASSALPRGGGHLAGNTIYF.

The CDR3 coding sequence is TGCGCCAGCAGCCACAGTAGCGGGGGGACCTCTGGGGCCAACGTCCTGACTTTC. This sequence encodes CASSHSSGGTSGANVLTF. V usage is TRBV4-1 and J usage is TRBJ2-6; TRBD2 matches at 10 bases. Germline values: CDR1 MGHRA, CDR2 YSYEKL. CDR3 size: 18 residues. Trimming removed 3 bases from V and 0 bases from J; junction bases left unmatched: 5.